Here is one T cell receptor (beta chain) with its context. The sample holds a few counts of this clone. The specificity of this receptor is unknown. The input lacks base qualities; no much larger clone sits a single base away. Distinct nucleotide sequences in the sample also encode this CDR3. The CDR3 measures 16 amino acids from cysteine to phenylalanine. Here the CDR3 DNA is all that survives: 48 bases in frame from base 1. The germline V end is reduced by 2 bases and the J end by 4 bases; junction bases left unmatched: 7. CDR1 is given as KGHDR and CDR2 as SFDVKD, both from the germline V gene. The data were obtained in a study of blood T cell repertoires in COVID-19 (dated by TCRdb to the early 2020s). Describing the broader study: Samples from collaborators originated in the United States, Italy and Spain and spanned both the acute and convalescent phases of COVID-19. Where HLA class I and class II types were available, the types were taken from metadata supplied by the sample provider, not from assay-based typing. The repertoires were released in a freely available public database intended as a resource for research on the immune response to SARS-CoV-2. The samples were drawn from two sources: the first 160 participants of the ongoing ImmuneRACE study, and 1,000 to 1,500 subjects contributed by 6 global collaborators. Nearly every sample came with metadata listing a de-identified subject ID, COVID-19 status, age in years and sex. Deeply sampled blood TCRbeta repertoires from subjects exposed to, actively infected with, or recovered from COVID-19 were included in the dataset. The prospective study material was composed of cDNA or gDNA derived from T cells, B-cell-depleted T cells, or PBMCs.

In Seattle, one collaborating source enrolled patients while the infection was active and tracked those patients longitudinally over the course of disease. The collaborating institutions used their own protocols to collect whole blood in K2EDTA tubes. Collaborator samples were shipped for TCRbeta analysis as frozen whole blood, isolated PBMCs, or DNA extracted from either sample type. TCRbeta CDR3 regions were amplified from genomic DNA using the immunoSEQ Assay, a bias-controlled multiplex PCR. Turning to the authors' computational methods: Nucleated cell counts per sample were estimated from amplification of reference gene primers within the assay. To quantify the absolute abundance of each unique TCRbeta CDR3 rearrangement, sequence reads were collapsed and filtered. Productive Simpson clonality was computed per sample as the square root of Simpson's diversity index over productive rearrangements. This immuneACCESS table, as held by TCRdb, lists in-frame sequences with V and J called but not all clones. Of the missing ones, under half trace to an unresolved V gene in checked studies; the others have no known cause. That table gives V, J and clone size, and the DNA gave D and trimming. The sample includes about 170,000 clones, with roughly nine tenths observed a single time. The ten largest make up approximately 11% of the sample.

General findings and caveats noted by the study authors: Clinical and demographic metadata were provided uncurated, with the amount varying by source and participant.

The rearrangement joined TRBV24-1 to TRBJ1-5; TRBD1 agrees with 7 junctional bases. The origin of this receptor is a woman aged 55-70 years with COVID-19, enrolled during active disease. Input material: peripheral blood. The CDR3 protein sequence reads: CATSDSGRGNNQPQHF. The bases are TGTGCCACCAGTGATTCGGGCAGGGGGAATAATCAGCCCCAGCATTTT.